These 17 T cell receptor beta chains came from one sample sequenced in a study of blood T cell repertoires in COVID-19. Method: immunoSEQ multiplex PCR; TCRdb's copy keeps in-frame clones and lacks some. The table lists more than 250,000 clones, 75% to 90% of them singletons. The sequenced material came from PBMCs or T cells enriched from blood (not recorded which). The source of these receptors is a man younger than 45 who had recovered from COVID-19.

This rearrangement joins TRBV4-2 to TRBJ1-5; unclear D gene. The CDR3 sequence is 18 residues long. The germline V and J ends were trimmed by 0 bases and 4 bases, with 19 bases remaining between them. Germline loops: CDR1 LGHNA, CDR2 YNFKEQ. In DNA, the CDR3 is TGTGCCAGCAGCCAAGATCTCAGAGGAGCACTGACGAATCAGCCCCAGCATTTT. It is translated as CASSQDLRGALTNQPQHF.

There are a few counts of this clone. The chain combines TRBV10-3 with TRBJ1-1; D may be TRBD1 (6 bases). Germline V gene data show CDR1 as ENHRY and CDR2 as SYGVKD. There are 14 residues in the CDR3. The ends were cut back, 7 bases at V and 1 base at J, with 13 bases in the middle. CDR3 region: CAITSGRGNTEAFF. For the CDR3, the DNA is TGTGCCATCACGTCCGGCAGGGGGAACACTGAAGCTTTCTTT.

The chain is built from TRBV3-1 (or the pseudogene TRBV3-2) and TRBJ2-1, with TRBD2 matching 11 bases. The ends lost 0 bases at V and 9 bases at J; junction bases unmatched: 7. The CDR3 runs 16 residues. The V gene's germline CDR1 is LGHDT and CDR2 YNNKEL (reference sequence). Written as DNA, the CDR3 is TGTGCCAGCAGCCAAGATCTTAGCGGGGGGGCGCGTGAGCAGTTCTTC. This codes for CASSQDLSGGAREQFF.

As concerns this clone: Germline and junction disagree at one end, which may indicate a read error. The V and J genes are TRBV3-1 (or the pseudogene TRBV3-2) and TRBJ1-2; D might be TRBD1 (6 bases). CDR1 is LGHDT, CDR2 YNNKEL, per germline (reference sequence). This CDR3 region has 14 residues. The CDR3 protein is CASSQGAPGGGFTF. As DNA, the CDR3 is TGTGCCAGCAGCCAAGGGGCGCCCGGGGGGGGCTTCACCTTC.

The gene calls are TRBV2 and TRBJ2-7; 9 nucleotides line up with TRBD1. The J segment lost 5 bases and the V segment lost 6 bases, leaving 11 bases of the junction unmatched. CDR1 and CDR2 from the germline V gene are SNHLY and FYNNEI. There are 15 residues in the CDR3. CDR3 DNA sequence: TGTGCCAGCAGGGCTGACAGGGGGGTTTGGGACGAGCAGTACTTC. This gives the protein CASRADRGVWDEQYF.

This chain joins TRBV30 and TRBJ2-3, with TRBD2 matching over 11 bases. Trimming removed 7 bases from V and 2 bases from J; junction bases left unmatched: 2. Germline values: CDR1 GTSNPN, CDR2 SVGIG (reference sequence). The CDR3 sequence is 13 residues long. The CDR3: CASTSGDTDTQYF. For the CDR3, the DNA is TGTGCCTCGACTAGCGGGGACACAGATACGCAGTATTTT.

This clone was recorded only once. The chain employs TRBV7-6 and TRBJ2-1; 13 bases align to TRBD2. The CDR3 totals 18 residues. The junction had 7 bases not matched to a gene; V was cut back by 5 bases and J by 0 bases. From germline, CDR1 is SGHVS and CDR2 FNYEAQ. CDR3 loop: CASSIGLAGESSYNEQFF. DNA of the CDR3: TGTGCCAGCAGCATTGGACTAGCGGGGGAGAGCTCCTACAATGAGCAGTTCTTC.

The genes are TRBV19 and TRBJ2-1; no clear D gene. V lost 1 base and J 4 bases, leaving 8 bases between the germline ends. The CDR3 loop spans 14 amino acids. Germline V gives CDR1 LNHDA, CDR2 SQIVND (reference sequence). This CDR3 reads CASSIGAPYNEQFF. CDR3 in DNA: TGTGCCAGTAGTATAGGGGCCCCGTACAATGAGCAGTTCTTC.

The chain links TRBV5-5 to TRBJ1-1; no clear D. Trimming removed 0 bases at V and 1 base at J, with 10 bases between. Germline V gene lookup returns CDR1 SGHKS and CDR2 YYEKEE (reference sequence). The CDR3 is made up of 15 amino acids. The CDR3 here is CASSLEFTGNTEAFF. As DNA, the CDR3 is TGTGCCAGCAGCTTGGAATTCACGGGGAACACTGAAGCTTTCTTT.

The V and J genes are TRBV11-3 and TRBJ2-5; 9 positions agree with TRBD2. The CDR3 consists of 17 residues. V lost 0 bases to trimming and J lost 5 bases; unmatched junction nucleotides: 10. CDR1 SGHNT and CDR2 YENEEA come from the germline V gene. Written as DNA, the CDR3 is TGTGCCAGCAGCTTAGAACCCTTAGCGGGGGCGGGGGAGACCCAGTACTTC. It yields the protein CASSLEPLAGAGETQYF. Full variable domain (outside the CDR3, taken from reference TRBV11-3 and TRBJ2-5): EAGVVQSPRYKIIEKKQPVAFWCNPISGHNTLYWYLQNLGQGPELLIRYENEEAVDDSQLPKDRFSAERLKGVDSTLKIQPAELGDSAVYLCASSLEPLAGAGETQYFGPGTRLLVL.

This rearrangement joins TRBV6-1 to TRBJ1-3; D uncertain. Germline loops: CDR1 MNHNS, CDR2 SASEGT. Trimming cost V 3 bases and J 6 bases, with 6 bases left between them. The CDR3 is made up of 12 amino acids. CDR3 DNA: TGTGCCAGCAGTGATCGGGTAAACACCATATATTTT. Its translation: CASSDRVNTIYF.

V is TRBV7-2 and J is TRBJ1-5; D may be TRBD1 (5 bases). V was trimmed by 3 bases and J by 3 bases, leaving 12 bases between them. This CDR3 region has 15 residues. CDR1 is SGHTA and CDR2 is FQGNSA in the germline V gene. The CDR3 bases are TGTGCCAGCAGCTTGGGGGGGGTTTACAATCAGCCCCAGCATTTT. Its protein is CASSLGGVYNQPQHF. The complete variable domain, with remaining parts taken from reference TRBV7-2 and TRBJ1-5, reads GAGVSQSPSNKVTEKGKDVELRCDPISGHTALYWYRQSLGQGLEFLIYFQGNSAPDKSGLPSDRFSAERTGGSVSTLTIQRTQQEDSAVYLCASSLGGVYNQPQHFGDGTRLSIL.

The chain is built from TRBV6-2 or TRBV6-3 and TRBJ1-5; D not resolved. Trimming removed 2 bases at V and 3 bases at J, with 8 bases between. The CDR3 is 14 amino acids. Germline CDR1 and CDR2: MNHEY and SVGEGT. The CDR3 nucleotides read TGTGCCAGCAGTTACGCTGGGCTCAATCAGCCCCAGCATTTT. The encoded protein is CASSYAGLNQPQHF.

V usage is TRBV24-1 and J usage is TRBJ2-1; 10 bases match TRBD1. The CDR3 loop spans 15 amino acids. With V trimmed by 3 bases and J by 5 bases, 3 bases remained unmatched. The germline V gene has CDR1 KGHDR and CDR2 SFDVKD. This chain's CDR3 is CATSDPGTGDNEQFF. DNA of the CDR3: TGTGCCACCAGTGATCCCGGGACAGGGGACAATGAGCAGTTCTTC.

This clone was observed a few times. The rearrangement uses TRBV7-3 and TRBJ2-1; TRBD1 matches 9 bases. The CDR3 runs 15 residues. Germline V lookup: CDR1 SGHTA, CDR2 FQGTGA. J gave up 8 bases and V 3 bases, and 8 bases lay outside the gene matches. CDR3 in DNA: TGTGCCAGCAGCTTTTGGACAGGGGTAGGGGATGAGCAGTTCTTC. This codes for CASSFWTGVGDEQFF.

This chain joins TRBV4-3 and TRBJ1-1; possible D gene TRBD1, 5 bases. The CDR3 runs to 15 residues. V was clipped by 4 bases and J by 1 base, with 13 bases between them. The germline CDR1 and CDR2 sequences are LGHNA and YSLEER. CDR3 coding DNA: TGCGCCAGCAGCCCCCGGGGGGGAAAGAACACTGAAGCTTTCTTT. Translating it yields CASSPRGGKNTEAFF.

This chain links TRBV9 with TRBJ2-1; no definite D call. This CDR3 has 18 residues. Trimming stripped 1 base from V and 3 bases from J, with 20 bases between. CDR1 is SGDLS and CDR2 is YYNGEE in the germline V gene. CDR3 protein: CASSVKWRTVNDYNEQFF. CDR3 nucleotides: TGTGCCAGCAGCGTAAAGTGGCGAACAGTAAACGACTACAATGAGCAGTTCTTC.